This entry features one T cell receptor beta chain sequence. This record comes from a study of blood T cell repertoires in COVID-19. Across the whole study: The United States, Italy and Spain supplied acute and convalescent COVID-19 samples.

The repertoire was sequenced with immunoSEQ multiplex PCR; TCRdb's copy has only in-frame clones and lacks some. The data contain about 260,000 clones, roughly 86% of them seen just once; the ten biggest clones take up approximately 2.1%. Germline values: CDR1 KGHSH, CDR2 LQKENI. The CDR3 length is 14 residues. V gave up 5 bases and J gave up 5 bases; unmatched junction bases: 6. Study members were between about 18 and 95 years old and lived in 20 to 30 US regions. The J gene is TRBJ2-7, the V gene TRBV18; 10 bases align to TRBD2. The sequenced material came from PBMCs or T cells enriched from blood (not recorded which). The receptor's source is a woman aged 50 to 60 who had recovered from COVID-19. The CDR3 DNA reads as TGTGCCAGCTCATCCCTAGCGGGAGATGACGAGCAGTACTTC. This gives the protein CASSSLAGDDEQYF.